The source of this TCR beta chain is a study of shared clonotypes between healthy human individuals. On the study more broadly: Donors, aged 18 to 49, were a couple of women and three men. Study results and limitations: Only blood was sampled; tissue repertoires likely differ.

The CDR3 sequence is 15 residues long. With V trimmed by 1 base and J by 3 bases, 2 bases remained unmatched. Germline CDR1 LGHNA, CDR2 YSLEER. Worth noting for this clone: No antigen is known for it. Distinct nucleotide sequences in the sample also encode this CDR3.

The assay was immunoSEQ multiplex PCR, and TCRdb's table has in-frame clones only and misses some. The sample has about 1,900,000 clones, about 95% seen once; the top ten hold 1% to 1.5%. As defined, naive CD8 cells were CD45RO-negative and positively selected for CCR7, with terminally differentiated effector memory CD45RA+ cells excluded. This sequence was found in a man younger than 35 in good health. The chain has TRBV4-3 and TRBJ2-5, with 10 bases aligning to TRBD2. What was sequenced was naive CD8+ T cells sorted from blood. The DNA of the CDR3 is TGCGCCAGCAGCCAAGTTCTAGCGGGAGAAGAGACCCAGTACTTC. Translating gives CASSQVLAGEETQYF.